This entry is about one T cell receptor (beta chain). Its antigen remains unidentified. Some clones are missing from TCRdb's copy, which holds only in-frame ones; the method was immunoSEQ multiplex PCR. Of roughly 2.5 million clones listed, around 90% are singletons. The authors divided CD4+ cells into CD45RA+ naive and CD45RA-negative memory subsets. The sample belongs to a study of shared clonotypes between healthy human individuals. V was shortened by 1 base and J by 4 bases, with 17 bases between the two germline ends. CDR3 length equals 16 residues. Germline V gene data show CDR1 as SGHDT and CDR2 as YYEEEE. Regarding the study as a whole: Clonotype sharing across a handful of donors was observed for around 5% of naive CD4 clonotypes. Clonotypes shared by all four sorted-subset donors had higher generation probabilities than non-shared clonotypes.

Sequenced material: naive CD4+ T cells sorted from blood. Stated subset: CD45RA+ positively selected. The sequence was collected from a man between 18 and 29 years old in good health. V usage is TRBV5-6 and J usage is TRBJ1-2; D gene ambiguous. The CDR3 here is CASSLSYASDGYGYTF. Here the CDR3 DNA reads TGTGCCAGCAGCTTGTCCTACGCTAGTGATGGCTATGGCTACACCTTC.